This passage covers 2 T cell receptor beta chains from one sample sequenced in a study of blood T cell repertoires in COVID-19 (dated by TCRdb to the early 2020s). The receptor library was made with the immunoSEQ multiplex PCR assay. Here the immuneACCESS table is served through TCRdb, limited to in-frame sequences with V and J called. Missing clones are a known gap in these copies; in checked studies unresolved V genes cover under half, and the rest lacks a known reason. For this sample the table gives about 250,000 clones, of which roughly 80% were detected only once. The ten largest clones capture around 5% of the sample. The material sequenced was PBMCs or T cells enriched from blood (not recorded which). Every receptor here comes from a man in his forties who had been exposed to COVID-19.

V and J are TRBV7-9 and TRBJ1-1; possibly TRBD1 for D (5 bases). CDR3 length equals 13 residues. V lost 4 bases and J 5 bases, leaving 11 bases between the germline ends. Germline lookup yields CDR1 SEHNR and CDR2 FQNEAQ (reference sequence). The CDR3 nucleotides read TGTGCCAGCAGCTCGCAGGGATGGACTGAAGCTTTCTTT. Translation: CASSSQGWTEAFF.

The rearrangement joins TRBV14 to TRBJ1-1; D unresolved. There are 12 residues in the CDR3. The germline CDR1 and CDR2 sequences are SGHDN and FVKESK. V was pared by 3 bases and J by 1 base, with 3 bases between. The CDR3 loop is CASSHRNTEAFF. As DNA, the CDR3 is TGTGCCAGCAGCCACAGGAACACTGAAGCTTTCTTT.